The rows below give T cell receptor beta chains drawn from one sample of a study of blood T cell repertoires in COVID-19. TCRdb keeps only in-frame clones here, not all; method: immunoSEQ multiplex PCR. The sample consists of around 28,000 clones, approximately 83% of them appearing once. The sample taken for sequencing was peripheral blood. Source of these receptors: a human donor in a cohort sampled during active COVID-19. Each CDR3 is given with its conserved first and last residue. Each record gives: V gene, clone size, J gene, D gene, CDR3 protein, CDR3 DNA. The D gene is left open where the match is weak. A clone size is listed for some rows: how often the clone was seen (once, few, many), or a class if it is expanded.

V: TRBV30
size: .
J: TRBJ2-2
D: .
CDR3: CAGGQDTGELFF
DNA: TGTGCGGGGGGGCAGGACACCGGGGAGCTGTTTTTT

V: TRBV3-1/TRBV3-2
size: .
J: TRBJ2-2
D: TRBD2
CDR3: CASSQTSGGAWTGELFF
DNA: TGTGCCAGCAGCCAGACTAGCGGGGGGGCGTGGACCGGGGAGCTGTTTTTT

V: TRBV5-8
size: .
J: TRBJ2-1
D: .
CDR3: CASSLGQGYNEQFF
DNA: TGTGCCAGCAGCCTAGGACAAGGCTACAATGAGCAGTTCTTC

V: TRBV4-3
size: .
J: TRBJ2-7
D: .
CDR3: CASSQDRGGYEQYF
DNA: TGCGCCAGCAGCCAAGATCGAGGGGGTTACGAGCAGTACTTC

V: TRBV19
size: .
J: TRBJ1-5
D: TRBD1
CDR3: CASSLQTGVSNQPQHF
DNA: TGTGCCAGTAGTCTCCAGACAGGGGTTAGCAATCAGCCCCAGCATTTT

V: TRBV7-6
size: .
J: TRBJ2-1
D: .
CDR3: CASAYAELGNNEQFF
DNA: TGTGCCAGCGCATACGCGGAACTAGGAAACAATGAGCAGTTCTTC

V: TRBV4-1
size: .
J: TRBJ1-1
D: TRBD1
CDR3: CASSPGQGRYTEAFF
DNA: TGCGCCAGCAGCCCGGGACAGGGAAGGTACACTGAAGCTTTCTTT

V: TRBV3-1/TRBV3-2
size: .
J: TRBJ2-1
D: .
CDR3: CASSQPTGFKEQFF
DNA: TGTGCCAGCAGCCAGCCGACAGGCTTTAAAGAGCAGTTCTTC

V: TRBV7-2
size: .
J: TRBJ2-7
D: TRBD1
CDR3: CASSLAPGTVLSYEQYF
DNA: TGTGCCAGCAGCTTAGCACCCGGGACAGTACTGTCCTACGAGCAGTACTTC

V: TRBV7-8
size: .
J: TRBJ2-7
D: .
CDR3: CASSPPGQNEQYF
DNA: TGTGCCAGCAGCCCCCCGGGACAAAACGAGCAGTACTTC

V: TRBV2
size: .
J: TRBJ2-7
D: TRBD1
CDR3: CASTTPGTGIYEQYF
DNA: TGTGCCAGCACTACCCCAGGGACAGGGATCTACGAGCAGTACTTC

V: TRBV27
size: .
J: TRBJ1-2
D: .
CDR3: CASSLRTDLGYTF
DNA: TGTGCCAGCAGTTTAAGAACAGACCTTGGCTACACCTTC

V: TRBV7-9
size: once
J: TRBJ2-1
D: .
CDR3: CASSPTPSYNEQFF
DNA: TGTGCCAGCAGCCCAACTCCTTCCTACAATGAGCAGTTCTTC

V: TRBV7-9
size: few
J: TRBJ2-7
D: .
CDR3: CASSSRTYEQYF
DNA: TGTGCCAGCAGCTCCAGAACCTACGAGCAGTACTTC

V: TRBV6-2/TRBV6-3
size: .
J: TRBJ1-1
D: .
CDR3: CASSWGGSTKAFF
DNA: TGTGCCAGCAGTTGGGGGGGGTCAACAAAGGCTTTCTTT

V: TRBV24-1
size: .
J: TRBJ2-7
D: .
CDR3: CATDGGAEQEQYF
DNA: TGTGCCACGGACGGCGGGGCAGAGCAGGAGCAGTACTTC

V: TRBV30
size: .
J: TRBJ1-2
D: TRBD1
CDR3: CALQGVYGYTF
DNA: TGTGCCTTACAGGGGGTCTATGGCTACACCTTC

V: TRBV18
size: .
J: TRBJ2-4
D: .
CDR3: CASSPTTHGGMYF
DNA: TGTGCCAGCTCACCAACCACTCACGGGGGAATGTACTTC

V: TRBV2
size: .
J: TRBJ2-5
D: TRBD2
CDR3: CASAPAGGFQETQYF
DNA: TGTGCCAGCGCCCCGGCGGGGGGGTTCCAAGAGACCCAGTACTTC

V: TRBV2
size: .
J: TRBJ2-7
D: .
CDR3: CASSFGQYEQYF
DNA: TGTGCCAGCAGTTTCGGACAGTACGAGCAGTACTTC

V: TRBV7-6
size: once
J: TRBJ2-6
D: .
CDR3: CASSNPGSGANVLTF
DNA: TGTGCCAGCAGTAACCCAGGATCTGGGGCCAACGTCCTGACTTTC

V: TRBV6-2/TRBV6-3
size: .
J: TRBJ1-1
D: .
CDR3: CASSLRHTEAFF
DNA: TGTGCCAGCAGCCTGAGGCACACTGAAGCTTTCTTT

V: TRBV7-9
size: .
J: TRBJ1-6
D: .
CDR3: CASSRGVSPLHF
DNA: TGTGCCAGCAGCCGGGGGGTTTCACCCCTCCACTTT

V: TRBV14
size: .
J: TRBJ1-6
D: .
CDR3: CASSQDQADRYSPLHF
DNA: TGTGCCAGCAGCCAAGATCAGGCTGACCGATATTCACCCCTCCACTTT

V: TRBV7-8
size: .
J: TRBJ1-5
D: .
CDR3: CASSLDPQEEVQPQHF
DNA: TGTGCCAGCAGCTTAGACCCTCAAGAAGAGGTCCAGCCCCAGCATTTT

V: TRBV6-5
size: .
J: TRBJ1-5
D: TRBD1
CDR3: CASRKQGASQPQHF
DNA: TGTGCCAGCAGAAAACAGGGGGCAAGTCAGCCCCAGCATTTT

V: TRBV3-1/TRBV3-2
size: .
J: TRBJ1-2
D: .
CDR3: CASSLNGGGLDYGYTF
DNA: TGTGCCAGCAGCCTCAATGGTGGAGGTCTGGACTATGGCTACACCTTC

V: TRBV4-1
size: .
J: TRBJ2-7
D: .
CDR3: CASSPDMGVRYF
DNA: TGCGCCAGCAGCCCAGACATGGGAGTCAGGTACTTC

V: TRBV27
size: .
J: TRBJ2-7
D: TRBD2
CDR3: CASRPIGGTAEYEQYF
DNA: TGTGCCAGCAGACCCATCGGGGGGACCGCAGAGTACGAGCAGTACTTC

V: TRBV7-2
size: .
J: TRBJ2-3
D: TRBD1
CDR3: CASSLYRGFADTQYF
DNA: TGTGCCAGCAGCTTGTACAGGGGTTTTGCAGATACGCAGTATTTT

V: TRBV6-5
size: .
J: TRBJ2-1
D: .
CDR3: CASGPGANEQFF
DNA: TGTGCCAGCGGCCCAGGGGCCAATGAGCAGTTCTTC

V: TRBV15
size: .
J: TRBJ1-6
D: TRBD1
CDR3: CATSRVTGALSSYNSPLHF
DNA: TGTGCCACCAGCAGAGTGACAGGGGCCCTTAGCTCCTATAATTCACCCCTCCACTTT

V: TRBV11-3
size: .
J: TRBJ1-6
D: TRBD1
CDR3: CASSRRDRVLYNSPLHF
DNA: TGTGCCAGCAGCCGGAGGGACAGGGTACTCTATAATTCACCCCTCCACTTT

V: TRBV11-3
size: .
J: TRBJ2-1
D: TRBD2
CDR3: CASSSPSERGARRVYNEQFF
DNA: TGTGCCAGCAGCTCCCCCTCCGAGCGGGGGGCCCGACGAGTCTACAATGAGCAGTTCTTC

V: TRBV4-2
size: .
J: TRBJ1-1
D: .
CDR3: CASSQDLVRRNTEAFF
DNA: TGTGCCAGCAGCCAAGATCTGGTGCGGAGGAACACTGAAGCTTTCTTT

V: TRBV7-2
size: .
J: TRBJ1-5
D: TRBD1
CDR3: CASSSGQGRGNQPQHF
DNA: TGTGCCAGCAGCTCTGGACAGGGACGAGGCAATCAGCCCCAGCATTTT

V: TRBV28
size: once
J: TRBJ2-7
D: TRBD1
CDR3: CASSHSTASGTGPYEQYF
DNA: TGTGCCAGCAGCCACTCCACGGCCTCCGGGACAGGCCCCTACGAGCAGTACTTC

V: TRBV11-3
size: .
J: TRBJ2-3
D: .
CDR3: CASSFQGTDTQYF
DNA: TGTGCCAGCAGCTTCCAGGGCACAGATACGCAGTATTTT

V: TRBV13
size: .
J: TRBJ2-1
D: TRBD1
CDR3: CASSLDGTGYNEQFF
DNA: TGTGCCAGCAGCTTAGATGGGACAGGGTACAATGAGCAGTTCTTC

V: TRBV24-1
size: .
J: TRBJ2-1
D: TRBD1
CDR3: CATGTGVINEQFF
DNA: TGTGCCACCGGGACAGGGGTGATTAATGAGCAGTTCTTC

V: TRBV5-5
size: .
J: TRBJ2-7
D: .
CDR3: CASGTTGPEQYF
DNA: TGTGCCAGCGGTACCACAGGGCCCGAGCAGTACTTC

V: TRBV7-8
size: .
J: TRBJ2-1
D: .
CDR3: CASNLARGARNEQFF
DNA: TGTGCCAGCAACCTAGCCCGGGGGGCGCGGAATGAGCAGTTCTTC

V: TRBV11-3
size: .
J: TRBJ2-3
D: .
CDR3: CASSLAGHNTQYF
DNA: TGTGCCAGCAGCTTAGCGGGACACAATACGCAGTATTTT

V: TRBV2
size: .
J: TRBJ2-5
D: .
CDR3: CASSEAEGGQETQYF
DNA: TGTGCCAGCAGTGAAGCGGAGGGGGGGCAAGAGACCCAGTACTTC

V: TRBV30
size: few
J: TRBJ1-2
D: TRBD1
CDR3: CAWSPGQTYGYTF
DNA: TGTGCCTGGAGCCCGGGACAGACCTATGGCTACACCTTC

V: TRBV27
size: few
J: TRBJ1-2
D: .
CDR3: CASGRGTPTNPLYGYTF
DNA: TGTGCCAGCGGGAGGGGGACACCGACCAACCCCCTCTATGGCTACACCTTC

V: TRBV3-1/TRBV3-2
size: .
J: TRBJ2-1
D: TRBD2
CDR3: CASSQVLGGGPRYEQFF
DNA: TGTGCCAGCAGCCAAGTCTTGGGCGGGGGGCCTAGATATGAGCAGTTCTTC

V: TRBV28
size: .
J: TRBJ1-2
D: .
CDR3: CASSTRVDGYTF
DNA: TGTGCCAGCAGTACCAGGGTGGACGGCTACACCTTC

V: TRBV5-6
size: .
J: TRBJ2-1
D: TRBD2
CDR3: CASSRRGANNEQFF
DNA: TGTGCCAGCAGCCGGCGGGGGGCGAACAATGAGCAGTTCTTC

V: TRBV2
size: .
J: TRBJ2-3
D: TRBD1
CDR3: CASKATGNPDTQYF
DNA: TGTGCCAGCAAGGCGACAGGGAACCCAGATACGCAGTATTTT

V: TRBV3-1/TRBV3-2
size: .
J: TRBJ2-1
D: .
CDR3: CASSRGGAGGYNEQFF
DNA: TGTGCCAGCAGCCGTGGTGGTGCGGGCGGGTACAATGAGCAGTTCTTC